The 10 T cell receptor beta chains below were found in one sample sequenced in a study of T cell responses to AZD1222 COVID-19 vaccine. TCRdb's copy holds only in-frame clones and misses some; the assay was immunoSEQ multiplex PCR. In the table there are approximately 270,000 clones, roughly 93% of which are singletons. The input for sequencing was peripheral blood, taken 28 days after the second AZD1222 dose. The receptors stem from an adult who received the AZD1222 COVID-19 vaccine.

The gene calls are TRBV20-1 and TRBJ1-4; D not resolved. This CDR3 contains 13 residues. The germline V gene has CDR1 DFQATT and CDR2 SNEGSKA (reference sequence). V lost 3 bases to trimming and J lost 3 bases, with 8 bases between them. The CDR3 region has the DNA TGCAGTGCTAGTGAGCGTTCTAATGAAAAACTGTTTTTT. Its translation: CSASERSNEKLFF.

This sequence joins TRBV12-3 or TRBV12-4 and TRBJ1-2; TRBD1 matches at 8 bases. V dropped 5 bases and J dropped 6; count of bases not matched to a gene: 5. This CDR3 has 13 residues. The CDR3 DNA sequence: TGTGCCAGCAGTCCGACAGGGGAGGATGGCTACACCTTC. It specifies CASSPTGEDGYTF.

A single count supports this clone. The genes are TRBV12-3 or TRBV12-4 and TRBJ2-2; maybe TRBD2 (5 bases). CDR3 size: 13 residues. Trimming took 5 bases from V and 6 from J, leaving 10 bases between them. CDR3 DNA: TGTGCCAGCAGTGCCCGGCGGGCCGGGGAGCTGTTTTTT. This gives the protein CASSARRAGELFF.

For this clone: Other DNA sequences in the sample encode the same CDR3. This sequence joins TRBV6-5 and TRBJ2-7, with 9 bases aligning to TRBD1. There are 15 residues in the CDR3. V lost 0 bases, J lost 2 bases, and 2 bases stayed unmatched. Germline lookup yields CDR1 MNHEY and CDR2 SVGAGI. In DNA form, the CDR3 reads TGTGCCAGCAGTTACTCAGGGACAGGGCCCTACGAGCAGTACTTC. The encoded protein is CASSYSGTGPYEQYF.

This rearrangement joins TRBV2 to TRBJ1-6, with D maybe TRBD1 (6 bases). Trimming stripped 7 bases from V and 9 bases from J, with 19 bases between. CDR1 is SNHLY, CDR2 FYNNEI, per germline. This CDR3 is built from 15 residues. CDR3 protein: CASKPTGGRGSPLHF. The CDR3 DNA reads TGTGCCAGCAAACCCACGGGGGGCCGCGGTTCACCCCTCCACTTT. The complete variable domain, with remaining parts taken from reference TRBV2 and TRBJ1-6, reads EPEVTQTPSHQVTQMGQEVILRCVPISNHLYFYWYRQILGQKVEFLVSFYNNEISEKSEIFDDQFSVERPDGSNFTLKIRSTKLEDSAMYFCASKPTGGRGSPLHFGNGTRLTVT.

V usage is TRBV29-1 and J usage is TRBJ2-5, with D hard to call. Germline loops: CDR1 SQVTM, CDR2 ANQGSEA. Trimming took off 5 bases at V and 0 bases at J, with 7 bases between the two ends. The CDR3 is made up of 12 amino acids. CDR3 protein: CSVNRDQETQYF. As DNA, the CDR3 is TGCAGCGTTAACCGCGACCAAGAGACCCAGTACTTC.

The chain links TRBV21-1 to TRBJ2-2; the table's D call, TRBD1, was not checked against the DNA. TRBV21-1 is classified as a pseudogene. The length of the CDR3 is 14 residues. CDR3 DNA sequence: TGTGCCAGCAAGGGACAGACGGACACCGGGGAGCTGTTTTTT. Protein: CASKGQTDTGELFF.

The DNA of the CDR3 is TGTGCCAGCAGTGAAAGGGGCAGGGAGAACACAGATACGCAGTATTTT. Translated: CASSERGRENTDTQYF. The chain has TRBV2 and TRBJ2-3; D tentatively reads TRBD1 or TRBD2 (5 bases each). Germline CDR1 is SNHLY and CDR2 is FYNNEI. The CDR3 sequence is 16 residues long. V dropped 2 bases and J dropped 2 bases, with 14 bases sitting between them.

This clone was seen only once. This chain joins TRBV19 and TRBJ1-4; possibly TRBD1 for D (6 bases). Trimming shortened V by 7 bases and J by 5 bases, and 17 bases separated the two germline ends. The CDR3 is made up of 15 amino acids. Germline V gene lookup returns CDR1 LNHDA and CDR2 SQIVND (reference sequence). CDR3 DNA sequence: TGTGCCAGTACCCTAGGGGGGGCGCCGAATGAAAAACTGTTTTTT. As protein: CASTLGGAPNEKLFF.

This chain links TRBV5-4 with TRBJ2-1; 8 bases agree with TRBD1. The CDR3 runs 16 residues. J gave up 3 bases and V 4 bases, and 9 bases lay outside the gene matches. CDR1 and CDR2 from the germline V gene are SGHNT and YYREEE (reference sequence). The CDR3 DNA follows: TGTGCCAGCAGCCCGAGGACAGGGAGGAACTACAATGAGCAGTTCTTC. Translation gives CASSPRTGRNYNEQFF. Using reference TRBV5-4 and TRBJ2-1 for the parts outside the CDR3, the full variable domain is ETGVTQSPTHLIKTRGQQVTLRCSSQSGHNTVSWYQQALGQGPQFIFQYYREEENGRGNFPPRFSGLQFPNYSSELNVNALELDDSALYLCASSPRTGRNYNEQFFGPGTRLTVL.